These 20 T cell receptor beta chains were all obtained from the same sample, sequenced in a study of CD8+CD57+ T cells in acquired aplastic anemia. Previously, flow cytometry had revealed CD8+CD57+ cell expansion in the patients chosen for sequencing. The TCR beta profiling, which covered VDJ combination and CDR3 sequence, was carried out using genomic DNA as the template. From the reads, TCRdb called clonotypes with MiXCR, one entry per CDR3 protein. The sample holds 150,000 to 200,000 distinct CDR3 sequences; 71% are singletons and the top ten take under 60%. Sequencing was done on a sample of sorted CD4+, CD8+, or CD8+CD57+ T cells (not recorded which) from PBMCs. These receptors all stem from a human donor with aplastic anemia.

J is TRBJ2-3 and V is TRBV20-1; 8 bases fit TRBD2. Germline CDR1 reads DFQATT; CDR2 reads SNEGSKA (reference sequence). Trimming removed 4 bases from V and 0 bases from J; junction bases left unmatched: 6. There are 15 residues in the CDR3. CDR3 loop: CSATTGGSSTDTQYF. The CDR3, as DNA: TGCAGTGCTACTACGGGGGGGTCTAGCACAGATACGCAGTATTTT.

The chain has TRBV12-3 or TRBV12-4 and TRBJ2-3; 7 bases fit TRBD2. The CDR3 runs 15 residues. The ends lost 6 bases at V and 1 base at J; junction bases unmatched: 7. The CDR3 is CASRDEAGGTDTQYF. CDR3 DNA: TGTGCCAGCAGAGACGAGGCGGGAGGCACAGATACGCAGTATTTT.

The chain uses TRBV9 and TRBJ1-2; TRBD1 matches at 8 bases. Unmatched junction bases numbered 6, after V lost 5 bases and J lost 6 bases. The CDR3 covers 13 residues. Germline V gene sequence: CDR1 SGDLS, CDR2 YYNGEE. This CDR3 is CASREGQDHGYTF. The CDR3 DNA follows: TGTGCCAGCAGGGAGGGACAGGATCATGGCTACACCTTC.

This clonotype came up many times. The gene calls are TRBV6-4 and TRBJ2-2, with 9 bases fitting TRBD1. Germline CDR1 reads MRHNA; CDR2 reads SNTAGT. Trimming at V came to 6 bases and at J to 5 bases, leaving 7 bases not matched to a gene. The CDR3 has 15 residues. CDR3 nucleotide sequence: TGTGCCAGCAGCAACGACAGGGGGGAAACCGGGGAGCTGTTTTTT. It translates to CASSNDRGETGELFF.

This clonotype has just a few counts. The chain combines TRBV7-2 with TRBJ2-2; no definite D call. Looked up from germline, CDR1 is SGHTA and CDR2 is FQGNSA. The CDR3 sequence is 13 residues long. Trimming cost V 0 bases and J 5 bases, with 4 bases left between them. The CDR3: CASSLAPTGELFF. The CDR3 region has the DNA TGTGCCAGCAGCTTAGCCCCTACCGGGGAGCTGTTTTTT. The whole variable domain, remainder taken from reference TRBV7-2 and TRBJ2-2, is GAGVSQSPSNKVTEKGKDVELRCDPISGHTALYWYRQSLGQGLEFLIYFQGNSAPDKSGLPSDRFSAERTGGSVSTLTIQRTQQEDSAVYLCASSLAPTGELFFGEGSRLTVL.

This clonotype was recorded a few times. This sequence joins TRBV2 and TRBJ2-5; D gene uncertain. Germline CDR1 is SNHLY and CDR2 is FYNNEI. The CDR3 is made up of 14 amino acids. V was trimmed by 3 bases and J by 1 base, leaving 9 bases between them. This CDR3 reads CASSDWGSQETQYF. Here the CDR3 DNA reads TGTGCCAGCAGTGATTGGGGTTCCCAAGAGACCCAGTACTTC.

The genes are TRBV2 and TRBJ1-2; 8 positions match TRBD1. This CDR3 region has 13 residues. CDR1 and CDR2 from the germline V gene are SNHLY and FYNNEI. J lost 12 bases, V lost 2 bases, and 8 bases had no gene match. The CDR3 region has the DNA TGTGCCAGCAGTGAAACTTGGACAGGGACAGACACCTTC. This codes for CASSETWTGTDTF. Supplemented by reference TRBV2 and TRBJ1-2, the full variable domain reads EPEVTQTPSHQVTQMGQEVILRCVPISNHLYFYWYRQILGQKVEFLVSFYNNEISEKSEIFDDQFSVERPDGSNFTLKIRSTKLEDSAMYFCASSETWTGTDTFGSGTRLTVV.

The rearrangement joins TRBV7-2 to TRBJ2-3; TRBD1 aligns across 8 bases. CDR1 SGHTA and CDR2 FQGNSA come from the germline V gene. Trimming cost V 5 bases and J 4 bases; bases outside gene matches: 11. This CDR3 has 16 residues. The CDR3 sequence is CASSHRGRGRSDTQYF. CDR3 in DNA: TGTGCCAGCAGCCACAGGGGCAGGGGGCGGTCAGATACGCAGTATTTT.

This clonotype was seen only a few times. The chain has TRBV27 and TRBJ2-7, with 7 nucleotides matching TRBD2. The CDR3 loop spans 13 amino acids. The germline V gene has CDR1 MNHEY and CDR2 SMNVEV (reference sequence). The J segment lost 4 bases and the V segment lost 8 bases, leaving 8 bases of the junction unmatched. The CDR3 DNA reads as TGTGCCAGCGCCGAGGGAGGGAATTACGAGCAGTACGTC. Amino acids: CASAEGGNYEQYV.

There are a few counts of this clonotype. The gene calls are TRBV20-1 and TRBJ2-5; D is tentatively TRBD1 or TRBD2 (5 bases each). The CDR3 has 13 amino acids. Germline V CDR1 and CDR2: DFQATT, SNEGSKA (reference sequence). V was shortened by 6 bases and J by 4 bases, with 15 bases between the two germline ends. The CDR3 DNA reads TGCAGTGCCGGGTTCGGGGCCTCAGAGACCCAGTACTTC. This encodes CSAGFGASETQYF.

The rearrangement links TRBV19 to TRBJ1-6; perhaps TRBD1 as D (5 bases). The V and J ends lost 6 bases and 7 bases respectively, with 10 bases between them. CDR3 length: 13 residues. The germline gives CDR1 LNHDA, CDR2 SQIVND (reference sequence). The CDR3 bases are TGTGCCAGTAGGGGACTCTTGAATTCACCCCTCCACTTT. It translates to CASRGLLNSPLHF.

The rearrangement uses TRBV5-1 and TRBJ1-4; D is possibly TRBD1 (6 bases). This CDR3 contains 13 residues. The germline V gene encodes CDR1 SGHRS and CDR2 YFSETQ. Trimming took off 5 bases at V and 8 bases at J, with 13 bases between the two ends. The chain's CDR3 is CASSSQGPEKLFF. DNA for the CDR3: TGCGCCAGCAGTTCACAGGGACCCGAAAAACTGTTTTTT.

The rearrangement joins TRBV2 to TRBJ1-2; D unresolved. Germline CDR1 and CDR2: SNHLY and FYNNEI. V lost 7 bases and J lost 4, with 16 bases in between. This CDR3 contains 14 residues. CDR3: CASKPQDGSYGYTF. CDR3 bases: TGTGCCAGCAAGCCCCAGGACGGATCCTATGGCTACACCTTC.

The CDR3 DNA reads TGCAGTGCTAGAGCACAGGGACCGAGCACAGATACGCAGTATTTT. Protein: CSARAQGPSTDTQYF. The chain combines TRBV20-1 with TRBJ2-3, with D perhaps TRBD1 (6 bases). Trimming cost V 1 base and J 0 bases, with 11 bases left between them. Germline lookup yields CDR1 DFQATT and CDR2 SNEGSKA (reference sequence). This CDR3 region has 15 residues.

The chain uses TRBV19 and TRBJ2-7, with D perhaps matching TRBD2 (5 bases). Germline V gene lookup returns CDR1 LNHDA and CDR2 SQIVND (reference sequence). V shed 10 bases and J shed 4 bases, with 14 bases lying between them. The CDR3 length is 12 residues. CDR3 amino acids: CATEGQGYEQYF. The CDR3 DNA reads TGTGCCACCGAGGGCCAAGGGTACGAGCAGTACTTC. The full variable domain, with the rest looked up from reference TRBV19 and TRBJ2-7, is DGGITQSPKYLFRKEGQNVTLSCEQNLNHDAMYWYRQDPGQGLRLIYYSQIVNDFQKGDIAEGYSVSREKKESFPLTVTSAQKNPTAFYLCATEGQGYEQYFGPGTRLTVT.

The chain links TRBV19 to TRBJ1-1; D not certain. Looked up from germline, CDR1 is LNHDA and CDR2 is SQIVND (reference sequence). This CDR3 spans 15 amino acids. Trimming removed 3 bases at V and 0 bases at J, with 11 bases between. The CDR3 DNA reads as TGTGCCAGTAGTATTGTTGGCCGCATGAACACTGAAGCTTTCTTT. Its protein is CASSIVGRMNTEAFF.

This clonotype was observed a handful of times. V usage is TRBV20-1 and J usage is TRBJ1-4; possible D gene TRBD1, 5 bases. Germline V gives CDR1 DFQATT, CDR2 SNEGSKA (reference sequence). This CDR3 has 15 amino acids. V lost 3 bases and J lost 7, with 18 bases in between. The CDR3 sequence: CSASLQRGRAEKLFF. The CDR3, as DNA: TGCAGTGCTAGCCTTCAGCGGGGGAGGGCTGAAAAACTGTTTTTT.

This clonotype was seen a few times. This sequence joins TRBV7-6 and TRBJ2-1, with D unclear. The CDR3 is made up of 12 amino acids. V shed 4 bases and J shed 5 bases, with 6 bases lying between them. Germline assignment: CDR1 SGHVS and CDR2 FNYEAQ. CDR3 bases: TGTGCCAGCAGCTATCGGAACAATGAGCAGTTCTTC. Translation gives CASSYRNNEQFF.

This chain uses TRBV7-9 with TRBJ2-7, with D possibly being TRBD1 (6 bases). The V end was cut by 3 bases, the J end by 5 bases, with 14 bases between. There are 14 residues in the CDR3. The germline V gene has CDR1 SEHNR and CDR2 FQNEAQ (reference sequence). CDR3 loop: CASSLAQGSHEQYF. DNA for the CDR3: TGTGCCAGCAGCTTGGCTCAGGGGAGCCACGAGCAGTACTTC.

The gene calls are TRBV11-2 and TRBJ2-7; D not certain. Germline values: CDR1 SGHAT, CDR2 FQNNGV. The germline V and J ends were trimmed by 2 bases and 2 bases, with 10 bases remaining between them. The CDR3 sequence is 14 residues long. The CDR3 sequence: CASSLLPDPYEQYF. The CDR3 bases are TGTGCCAGCAGCTTACTACCGGATCCCTACGAGCAGTACTTC.